One T cell receptor beta chain is described in this entry. What it binds is unknown. All the people who gave samples were healthy bone marrow donors. The data were taken from a study of cytomegalovirus exposure and HLA in healthy donors. Trimming removed 2 bases from V and 7 bases from J; junction bases left unmatched: 6. This CDR3 has 15 amino acids. Germline values: CDR1 SGHRS, CDR2 YFSETQ. General study points: The classifier was said to identify cytomegalovirus status with high specificity and sensitivity. It is likely that the observed cluster of highly shared sequence variants was a sequencing artifact. In a later analysis, TCR beta V- and J-gene trimming showed a link to a missense DCLRE1C variant.

PCR used 60 Vbeta primers and 13 Jbeta primers. This table comes from immunoSEQ multiplex PCR, and its TCRdb copy is limited to in-frame clones, with some not included. Of approximately 130,000 clones detected, 82% appear once; the ten largest clones hold roughly 1.2%. This chain uses TRBV5-1 with TRBJ2-1; 10 bases map to TRBD2. The specimen was PBMCs. This receptor was obtained from a boy aged 5-17 years in good health and CMV-seronegative. The CDR3, as DNA: TGCGCCAGCAGCTTCGGGACTAGCGAAGTTAATGAGCAGTTCTTC. Translation: CASSFGTSEVNEQFF.